Presented here are 9 T cell receptor beta chains from one specimen sequenced in a study of T cell responses to AZD1222 COVID-19 vaccine. TCRdb's copy holds only in-frame clones and misses some; the assay was immunoSEQ multiplex PCR. The profile shows around 150,000 clones, approximately 87% of them singletons. Material: peripheral blood, obtained 28 days after the second AZD1222 dose. These receptor sequences come from an adult who received the AZD1222 COVID-19 vaccine.

This chain links TRBV7-3 with TRBJ2-7; D possibly uses TRBD1 or TRBD2 (6 bases each). Germline loops: CDR1 SGHTA, CDR2 FQGTGA. The V and J ends lost 6 bases and 4 bases respectively, with 16 bases between them. This CDR3 is 14 amino acids long. This CDR3 is CASRLNRDSYEQYF. CDR3 nucleotides: TGTGCCAGCAGACTTAACAGGGACTCGTACGAGCAGTACTTC.

The chain has TRBV4-3 and TRBJ1-1, with 11 nucleotides matching TRBD1. Germline CDR1 reads LGHNA; CDR2 reads YSLEER. V shed 4 bases, J shed 7 bases, and the junction held 8 bases outside the gene matches. The CDR3 extends over 15 amino acids. The CDR3 loop is CASSPDRGLRSEAFF. The CDR3 nucleotides are TGCGCCAGCAGCCCGGACAGGGGGCTAAGGAGTGAAGCTTTCTTT.

V is TRBV6-2 or TRBV6-3 and J is TRBJ2-7; D remains ambiguous. The CDR3 totals 15 residues. The germline V and J ends were trimmed by 6 bases and 0 bases, with 15 bases remaining between them. The germline gives CDR1 MNHEY, CDR2 SVGEGT. CDR3 residues: CASSSSRKNSYEQYF. DNA of the CDR3: TGTGCCAGCAGCTCTTCCAGGAAAAACTCCTACGAGCAGTACTTC.

The genes are TRBV4-1 and TRBJ2-1; the D gene is possibly TRBD1 (5 bases). The CDR3 runs to 16 residues. Trimming removed 1 base at V and 0 bases at J, with 10 bases between. The germline V gene encodes CDR1 MGHRA and CDR2 YSYEKL. The CDR3 nucleotides read TGCGCCAGCAGCCAAGGTGTGGGGCGCTCCTACAATGAGCAGTTCTTC. Translating it yields CASSQGVGRSYNEQFF.

The CDR3 DNA reads as TGCGCCAGCAGCCAAGACCGGGGGAGTGAACCCCTCCACTTT. This encodes CASSQDRGSEPLHF. The chain joins TRBV4-3 to TRBJ1-6; D is perhaps TRBD1 (5 bases). The V gene's germline CDR1 is LGHNA and CDR2 YSLEER. This CDR3 has 14 amino acids. Trimming pared 0 bases from V and 12 bases from J, leaving 12 bases between.

This chain connects TRBV11-2 to TRBJ1-5; TRBD1 matches 7 bases. The CDR3 has 13 amino acids. V dropped 2 bases and J dropped 10; count of bases not matched to a gene: 5. CDR1 is SGHAT and CDR2 is FQNNGV in the germline V gene. CDR3 coding DNA: TGTGCCAGCAGCTTAAACAGGGGACGACCCCAGCATTTT. This gives the protein CASSLNRGRPQHF.

The chain uses TRBV18 and TRBJ1-6, with D possibly TRBD1 on 6 matching bases. The CDR3 covers 15 residues. With 2 bases removed from V and 6 bases from J, the gap between germline ends came to 11 bases. CDR1 and CDR2 from the germline V gene are KGHSH and LQKENI. The CDR3 sequence: CASSPATGSNSPLHF. The DNA of the CDR3 is TGTGCCAGCTCACCAGCGACAGGCTCTAATTCACCCCTCCACTTT.

V gene TRBV5-5 combines with J gene TRBJ2-7; D might be TRBD1 or TRBD2, each matching 5 bases. Trimming removed 0 bases from V and 4 bases from J, with 11 bases in between. This CDR3 comprises 14 residues. CDR1 is SGHKS and CDR2 is YYEKEE in the germline V gene (reference sequence). The CDR3 here is CASSLGPGGYEQYF. The CDR3 DNA is TGTGCCAGCAGCTTGGGACCTGGGGGTTACGAGCAGTACTTC.

The chain links TRBV5-1 to TRBJ1-1, with TRBD1 as a possible D gene (5 bases). The CDR3 is made up of 16 amino acids. V shed 2 bases and J shed 4 bases, with 18 bases lying between them. The germline gives CDR1 SGHRS, CDR2 YFSETQ. The CDR3 bases are TGCGCCAGCAGCTTAACCTGGGGGAGGGGAATCACTGAAGCTTTCTTT. It codes for CASSLTWGRGITEAFF.